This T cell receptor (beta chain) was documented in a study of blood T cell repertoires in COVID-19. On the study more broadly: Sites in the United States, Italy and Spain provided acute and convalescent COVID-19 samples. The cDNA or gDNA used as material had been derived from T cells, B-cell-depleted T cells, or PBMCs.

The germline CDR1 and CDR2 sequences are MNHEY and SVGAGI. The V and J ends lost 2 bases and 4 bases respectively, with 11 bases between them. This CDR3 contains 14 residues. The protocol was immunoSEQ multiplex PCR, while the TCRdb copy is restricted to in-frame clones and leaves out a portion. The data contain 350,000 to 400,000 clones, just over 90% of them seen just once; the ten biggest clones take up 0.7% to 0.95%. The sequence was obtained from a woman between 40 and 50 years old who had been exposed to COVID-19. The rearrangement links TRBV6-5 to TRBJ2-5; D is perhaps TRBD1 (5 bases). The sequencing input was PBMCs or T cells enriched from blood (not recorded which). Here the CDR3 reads CASSYEGARETQYF. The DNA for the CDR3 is TGTGCCAGCAGTTACGAAGGGGCCCGAGAGACCCAGTACTTC.